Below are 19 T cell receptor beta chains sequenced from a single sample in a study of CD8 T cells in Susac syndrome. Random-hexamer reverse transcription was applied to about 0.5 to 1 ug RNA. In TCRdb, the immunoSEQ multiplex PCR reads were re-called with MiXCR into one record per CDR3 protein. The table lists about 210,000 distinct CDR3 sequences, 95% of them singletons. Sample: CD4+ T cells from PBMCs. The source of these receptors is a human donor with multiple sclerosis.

CDR3 nucleotide sequence: TGTGCCAGTGGGCAGCTCAACGTCCTGACTTTC. Its protein product is CASGQLNVLTF. The V and J genes are TRBV9 and TRBJ2-6; D ambiguous. This CDR3 has 11 amino acids. The germline V gene has CDR1 SGDLS and CDR2 YYNGEE. Trimming stripped 8 bases from V and 9 bases from J, with 9 bases between.

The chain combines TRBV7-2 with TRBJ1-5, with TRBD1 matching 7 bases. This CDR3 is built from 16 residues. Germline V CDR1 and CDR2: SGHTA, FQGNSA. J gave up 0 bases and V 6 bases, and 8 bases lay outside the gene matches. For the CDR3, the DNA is TGTGCCAGCAGTACTCAGGGGGGATATAGCAATCAGCCCCAGCATTTT. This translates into CASSTQGGYSNQPQHF.

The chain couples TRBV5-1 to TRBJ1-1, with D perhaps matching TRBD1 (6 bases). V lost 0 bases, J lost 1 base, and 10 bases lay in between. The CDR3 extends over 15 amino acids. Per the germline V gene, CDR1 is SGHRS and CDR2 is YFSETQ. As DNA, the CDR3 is TGCGCCAGCAGCTTGGATGGCAGGGGGAACACTGAAGCTTTCTTT. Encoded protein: CASSLDGRGNTEAFF. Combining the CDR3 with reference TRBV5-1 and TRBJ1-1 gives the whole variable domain KAGVTQTPRYLIKTRGQQVTLSCSPISGHRSVSWYQQTPGQGLQFLFEYFSETQRNKGNFPGRFSGRQFSNSRSEMNVSTLELGDSALYLCASSLDGRGNTEAFFGQGTRLTVV.

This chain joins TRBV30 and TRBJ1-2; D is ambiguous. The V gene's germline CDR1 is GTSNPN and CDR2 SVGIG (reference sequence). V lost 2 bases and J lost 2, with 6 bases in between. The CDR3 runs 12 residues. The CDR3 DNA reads TGTGCCTGGAGTCTGGGGAACTATGGCTACACCTTC. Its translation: CAWSLGNYGYTF.

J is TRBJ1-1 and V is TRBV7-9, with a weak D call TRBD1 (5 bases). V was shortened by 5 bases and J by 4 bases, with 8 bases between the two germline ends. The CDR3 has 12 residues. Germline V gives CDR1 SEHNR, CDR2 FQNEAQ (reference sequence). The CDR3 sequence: CASSTGRTEAFF. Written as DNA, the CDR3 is TGTGCCAGCAGCACGGGGCGCACTGAAGCTTTCTTT. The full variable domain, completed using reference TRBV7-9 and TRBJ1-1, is DTGVSQNPRHKITKRGQNVTFRCDPISEHNRLYWYRQTLGQGPEFLTYFQNEAQLEKSRLLSDRFSAERPKGSFSTLEIQRTEQGDSAMYLCASSTGRTEAFFGQGTRLTVV.

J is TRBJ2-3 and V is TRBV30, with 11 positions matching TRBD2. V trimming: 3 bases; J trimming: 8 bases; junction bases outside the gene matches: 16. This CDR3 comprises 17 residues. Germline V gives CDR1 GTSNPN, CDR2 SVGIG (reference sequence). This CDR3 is CAWSPSRIAGGPGTQYF. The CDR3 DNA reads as TGTGCCTGGAGCCCTTCCCGTATAGCGGGGGGGCCGGGTACGCAGTATTTT.

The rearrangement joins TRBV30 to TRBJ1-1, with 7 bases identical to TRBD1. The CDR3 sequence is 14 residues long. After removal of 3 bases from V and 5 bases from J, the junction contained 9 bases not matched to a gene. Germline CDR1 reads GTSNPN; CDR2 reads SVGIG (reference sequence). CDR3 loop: CAWRLKGAGTEAFF. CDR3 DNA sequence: TGTGCCTGGAGGTTAAAGGGGGCTGGAACTGAAGCTTTCTTT.

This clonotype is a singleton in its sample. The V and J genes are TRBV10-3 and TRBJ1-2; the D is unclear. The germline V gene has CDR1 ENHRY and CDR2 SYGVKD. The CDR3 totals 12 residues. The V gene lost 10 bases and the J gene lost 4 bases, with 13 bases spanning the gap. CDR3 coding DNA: TGTGCCACGAGGAACACCTCCTATGGCTACACCTTC. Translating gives CATRNTSYGYTF.

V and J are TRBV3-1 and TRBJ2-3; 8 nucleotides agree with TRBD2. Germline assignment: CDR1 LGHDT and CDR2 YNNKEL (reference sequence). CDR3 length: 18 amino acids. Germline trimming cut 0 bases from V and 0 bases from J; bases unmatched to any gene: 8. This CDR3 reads CASSQDHSGAQSTDTQYF. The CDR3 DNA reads TGTGCCAGCAGCCAAGATCATAGCGGGGCACAAAGCACAGATACGCAGTATTTT.

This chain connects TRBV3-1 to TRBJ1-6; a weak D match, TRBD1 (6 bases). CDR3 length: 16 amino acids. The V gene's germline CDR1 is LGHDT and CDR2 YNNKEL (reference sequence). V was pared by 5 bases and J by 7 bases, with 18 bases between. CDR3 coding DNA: TGTGCCAGCAGCACAACGCCGACAGGCAAGAATTCACCCCTCCACTTT. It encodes CASSTTPTGKNSPLHF.

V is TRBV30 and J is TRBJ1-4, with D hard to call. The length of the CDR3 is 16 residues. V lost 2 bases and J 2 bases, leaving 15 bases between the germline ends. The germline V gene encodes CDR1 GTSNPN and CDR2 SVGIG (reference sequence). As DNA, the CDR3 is TGTGCCTGGAGTAATAAGGGTTCGTTGACTAATGAAAAACTGTTTTTT. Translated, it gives CAWSNKGSLTNEKLFF.

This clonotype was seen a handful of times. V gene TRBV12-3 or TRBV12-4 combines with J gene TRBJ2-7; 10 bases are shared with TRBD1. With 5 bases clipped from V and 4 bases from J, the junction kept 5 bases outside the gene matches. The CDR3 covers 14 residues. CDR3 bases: TGTGCCAGCAGTCCCCGGGACAGGGGTTACGAGCAGTACTTC. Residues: CASSPRDRGYEQYF.

CDR3 sequence (DNA): TGTGCCAGCAGCCGATCAATTAGGGAAAACATTCAGTACTTC. It encodes CASSRSIRENIQYF. This sequence joins TRBV3-1 and TRBJ2-4; D not resolved. V was trimmed by 4 bases and J by 5 bases, leaving 12 bases between them. The CDR3 sequence is 14 residues long. CDR1 and CDR2 (germline): LGHDT, YNNKEL (reference sequence).

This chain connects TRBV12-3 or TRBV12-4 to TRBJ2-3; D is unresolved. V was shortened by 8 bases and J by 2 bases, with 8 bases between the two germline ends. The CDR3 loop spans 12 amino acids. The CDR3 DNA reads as TGTGCCAGCGGTAGGGTCACAGATACGCAGTATTTT. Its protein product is CASGRVTDTQYF.

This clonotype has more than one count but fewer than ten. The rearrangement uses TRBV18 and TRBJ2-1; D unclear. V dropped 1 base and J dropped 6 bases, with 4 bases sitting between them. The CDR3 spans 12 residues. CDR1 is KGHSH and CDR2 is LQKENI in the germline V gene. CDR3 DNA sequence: TGTGCCAGCTCACCACAGGGCAATGAGCAGTTCTTC. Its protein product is CASSPQGNEQFF.

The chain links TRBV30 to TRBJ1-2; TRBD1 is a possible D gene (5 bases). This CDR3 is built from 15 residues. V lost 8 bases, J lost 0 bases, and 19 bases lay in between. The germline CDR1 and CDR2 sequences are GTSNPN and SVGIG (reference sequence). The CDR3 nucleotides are TGTGCCGCAGCCGATGGGGCCGGGACTAACTATGGCTACACCTTC. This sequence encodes CAAADGAGTNYGYTF.

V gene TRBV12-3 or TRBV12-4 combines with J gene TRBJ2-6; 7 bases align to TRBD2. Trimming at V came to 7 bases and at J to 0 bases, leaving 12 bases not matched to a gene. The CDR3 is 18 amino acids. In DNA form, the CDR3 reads TGTGCCAGCATTCACCGGAGCGGGGTGTTCTCTGGGGCCAACGTCCTGACTTTC. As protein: CASIHRSGVFSGANVLTF.

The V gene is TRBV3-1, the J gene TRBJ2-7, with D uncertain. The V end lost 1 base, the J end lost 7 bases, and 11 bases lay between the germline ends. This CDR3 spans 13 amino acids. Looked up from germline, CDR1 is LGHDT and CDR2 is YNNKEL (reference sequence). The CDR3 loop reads CASSQVPEGEQYV. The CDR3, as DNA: TGTGCCAGCAGCCAAGTCCCCGAAGGGGAGCAGTACGTC.

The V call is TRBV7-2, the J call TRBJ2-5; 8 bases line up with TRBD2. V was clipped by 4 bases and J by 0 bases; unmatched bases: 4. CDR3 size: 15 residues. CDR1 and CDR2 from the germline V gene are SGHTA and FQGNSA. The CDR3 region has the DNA TGTGCCAGCAGCTCCCGGGGGGGGAACCAAGAGACCCAGTACTTC. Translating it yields CASSSRGGNQETQYF.